These 4 T cell receptor beta chains share one sample of origin, sequenced in a study of blood T cell repertoires in COVID-19. The table came from immunoSEQ multiplex PCR; TCRdb's copy has only in-frame clones and leaves some out. The sample holds 250,000 or so clones, around 88% seen once. Material for sequencing was peripheral blood. Receptors were obtained from a young woman with COVID-19, enrolled during active disease.

This clone turned up a few times. The chain uses TRBV11-2 and TRBJ1-1, with D possibly matching TRBD1 (5 bases). Trimming took 5 bases from V and 4 from J, leaving 23 bases between them. The CDR3 loop spans 17 amino acids. CDR1 and CDR2 from the germline V gene are SGHAT and FQNNGV. The CDR3 protein is CASSLAGRGGGRTEAFF. CDR3 nucleotide sequence: TGTGCCAGCAGCCTAGCAGGGCGGGGAGGAGGACGCACTGAAGCTTTCTTT.

The rearrangement joins TRBV11-2 to TRBJ2-7, with 8 bases fitting TRBD1. J was trimmed by 6 bases and V by 3 bases; bases with no gene match: 10. The CDR3 runs to 15 residues. Per germline, CDR1 SGHAT and CDR2 FQNNGV. CDR3 nucleotides: TGTGCCAGCAGCTTTTCAGGGGGCCAGAGGGGCGAGCAGTACTTC. Its protein product is CASSFSGGQRGEQYF.

The chain joins TRBV6-2 or TRBV6-3 to TRBJ1-5; the D gene is possibly TRBD1 (5 bases). Germline CDR1 is MNHEY and CDR2 is SVGEGT. Trimming took 0 bases from V and 2 from J, leaving 11 bases between them. There are 16 residues in the CDR3. DNA of the CDR3: TGTGCCAGCAGTTACTCGGGGGGTGGTGGCAATCAGCCCCAGCATTTT. This codes for CASSYSGGGGNQPQHF.

V is TRBV6-5 and J is TRBJ1-2; unclear D gene. V lost 2 bases and J 10 bases, leaving 11 bases between the germline ends. Germline assignment: CDR1 MNHEY and CDR2 SVGAGI. CDR3 size: 12 residues. CDR3: CASSYRQVVYTF. The CDR3 bases are TGTGCCAGCAGTTACCGGCAGGTTGTCTACACCTTC.